Sequencing of this T cell receptor (beta chain) was carried out in a study of blood T cell repertoires in COVID-19. Germline V CDR1 and CDR2: SGHTA, FQGNSA. The CDR3 sequence is 14 residues long. Trimming stripped 9 bases from V and 0 bases from J, with 9 bases between. Generated by immunoSEQ multiplex PCR, the TCRdb table keeps only in-frame clones and is missing some. The table records more than 300,000 clones, around 84% of them present only once. This clone was detected only a few times. The TCR was taken from a woman younger than 30 who had recovered from COVID-19. The sequencing sample was made of PBMCs or T cells enriched from blood (not recorded which). The genes are TRBV7-2 and TRBJ2-6; TRBD1 is a possible D gene (5 bases). CDR3 sequence (DNA): TGTGCCAGTCGCAGGGCCTCTGGGGCCAACGTCCTGACTTTC. This gives the protein CASRRASGANVLTF.